A selection of T cell receptor beta chains follows, all from one sample in a study of blood T cell repertoires in COVID-19. Libraries were prepared by immunoSEQ multiplex PCR; TCRdb keeps only in-frame clonotypes and omits some of them. The table has approximately 300,000 clones, around 82% seen once; the top ten hold about a sixth. The sequenced sample was peripheral blood. Receptors originate from a person between 70 and 80 years old with COVID-19, enrolled during active disease. Each CDR3 is given with its conserved first and last residue. A D gene is named only where the DNA matches it firmly. Only some rows state a clone size, as once, few, many or a class for expanded clones.

clone_size j_call d_call v_call cdr3_nt cdr3_aa
. TRBJ2-2 TRBD2 TRBV7-2 TGTGCCTCCATTAGCGGGGGGGCAGGTGGTACCGGGGAGCTGTTTTTT CASISGGAGGTGELFF
once TRBJ1-5 . TRBV3-1/TRBV3-2 TGTGCCAGCAGCCGTCAATTCGGGCCCCAGCATTTT CASSRQFGPQHF
. TRBJ2-7 TRBD2 TRBV5-5 TGTGCCAGCAGCTTGGACGCGGGAGGGCCTGGGAGCTCCTACGAGCAGTACTTC CASSLDAGGPGSSYEQYF
. TRBJ2-3 TRBD2 TRBV2 TGTGCCAGCAGTGAACTGACTAGCGGGGGGCCGAGCTATTTT CASSELTSGGPSYF
. TRBJ2-1 TRBD2 TRBV5-6 TGTGCCAGCAGCCGGGGACTAGCGGAGCAGTTCTTC CASSRGLAEQFF
. TRBJ2-1 . TRBV19 TGTGCCAGTAGTATAGGAGTACCTAGTAGTCTGGCTTCCTACAATGAGCAGTTCTTC CASSIGVPSSLASYNEQFF
few TRBJ2-7 . TRBV28 TGTGCCAGCAGTCAAGGACAGTCGCAGCAGTACTTC CASSQGQSQQYF
once TRBJ1-6 . TRBV4-3 TGCGCCAGCAGCCAAGATCCGGGAACACGGAATTCACCCCTCCACTTT CASSQDPGTRNSPLHF
. TRBJ2-3 . TRBV4-3 TGCGCCAGCAGCCAAGATCGGGGGGCCCGGGTGGATACGCAGTATTTT CASSQDRGARVDTQYF
. TRBJ2-7 . TRBV7-9 TGTGCCAGCAGCTTAGTCGGTTTAGACGAGCAGTACTTC CASSLVGLDEQYF
. TRBJ2-5 . TRBV5-1 TGCGCCAGCAGCTTCCGACAGCCACAAGAGACCCAGTACTTC CASSFRQPQETQYF
. TRBJ1-5 . TRBV4-3 TGCGCCAGCAGCCAAGATGACAATAGCAATCAGCCCCAGCATTTT CASSQDDNSNQPQHF
few TRBJ2-3 TRBD2 TRBV4-1 TGCGCCAGCAGCCAAGGGGCTAGCGGGAGGTCGACAGATACGCAGTATTTT CASSQGASGRSTDTQYF
. TRBJ2-1 . TRBV28 TGTGCCAGCAGTTTGGTATCGGGTAGCAATGAGCAGTTCTTC CASSLVSGSNEQFF
. TRBJ1-2 TRBD1 TRBV5-1 TGCGCCAGCAGCTGGGATGGGACAGACTATGGCTACACCTTC CASSWDGTDYGYTF
once TRBJ2-5 TRBD1 TRBV7-2 TGTGCCAGCAGCTTAGGGGGGACAGGGACGAAGACCCAGTACTTC CASSLGGTGTKTQYF
. TRBJ1-3 TRBD1 TRBV25-1 TGTGCCAGCAGCGATAACAGGGGTCCTGGAAACACCATATATTTT CASSDNRGPGNTIYF